This entry lists 14 T cell receptor beta chains sequenced from one sample in a study of blood T cell repertoires in COVID-19. Repertoires were generated with immunoSEQ multiplex PCR, while TCRdb's copy carries only in-frame clones and drops some. The data hold about 160,000 clones, with approximately 73% observed a single time. Material: peripheral blood. The source is a woman aged 80 or older with acute or convalescent COVID-19.

The chain couples TRBV18 to TRBJ2-1; D remains ambiguous. The V gene's germline CDR1 is KGHSH and CDR2 LQKENI. The length of the CDR3 is 15 residues. V lost 1 base and J 1 base, leaving 8 bases between the germline ends. The CDR3 sequence is CASSPLDGSYNEQFF. CDR3 coding DNA: TGTGCCAGCTCACCACTTGACGGGTCCTACAATGAGCAGTTCTTC. Supplemented by reference TRBV18 and TRBJ2-1, the full variable domain reads NAGVMQNPRHLVRRRGQEARLRCSPMKGHSHVYWYRQLPEEGLKFMVYLQKENIIDESGMPKERFSAEFPKEGPSILRIQQVVRGDSAAYFCASSPLDGSYNEQFFGPGTRLTVL.

V usage is TRBV29-1 and J usage is TRBJ1-1; a possible D gene is TRBD1 (6 bases). Trimming took 4 bases from V and 1 from J, leaving 10 bases between them. This CDR3 has 13 residues. Germline-derived CDR1 and CDR2 are SQVTM and ANQGSEA. CDR3 sequence (DNA): TGCAGCGTTGGAGGACAGCAGAACACTGAAGCTTTCTTT. Its translation is CSVGGQQNTEAFF.

The V call is TRBV7-3, the J call TRBJ2-2; TRBD1 aligns across 9 bases. J lost 5 bases, V lost 5 bases, and 3 bases had no gene match. The CDR3 is 14 residues long. CDR1 is SGHTA and CDR2 is FQGTGA in the germline V gene. Here the CDR3 DNA reads TGTGCCAGCAGCCTGGGACAGGGTACCGGGGAGCTGTTTTTT. This translates into CASSLGQGTGELFF. Using reference TRBV7-3 and TRBJ2-2 for the parts outside the CDR3, the full variable domain is GAGVSQTPSNKVTEKGKYVELRCDPISGHTALYWYRQSLGQGPEFLIYFQGTGAADDSGLPNDRFFAVRPEGSVSTLKIQRTERGDSAVYLCASSLGQGTGELFFGEGSRLTVL.

The chain uses TRBV5-4 and TRBJ1-6; 10 bases align to TRBD1. Trimming cost V 1 base and J 7 bases; bases outside gene matches: 5. CDR1 and CDR2 from the germline V gene are SGHNT and YYREEE (reference sequence). There are 16 residues in the CDR3. The CDR3, as DNA: TGTGCCAGCAGCTTGCCAGGACAGGGGGGAAATTCACCCCTCCACTTT. It is translated as CASSLPGQGGNSPLHF.

As to this clone: Mismatch with germline at one junction end may stem from a read error. The rearrangement joins TRBV6-6 to TRBJ2-7; the D gene is possibly TRBD2 (6 bases). The CDR3 extends over 14 amino acids. Germline assignment: CDR1 MNHNY and CDR2 SVGAGI (reference sequence). The CDR3 DNA reads as TGTGCCAGCAGTGACTCGGGAGATACCTACGAGCAGTACTTC. Protein product: CASSDSGDTYEQYF.

CDR3 nucleotide sequence: TGTGCCAGCAGCGCTACGGGGGATCAGCCCCAGCATTTT. As protein: CASSATGDQPQHF. The V call is TRBV11-2, the J call TRBJ1-5; D may be TRBD1 (5 bases). Per germline, CDR1 SGHAT and CDR2 FQNNGV. The CDR3 runs to 13 residues. V was shortened by 5 bases and J by 5 bases, with 10 bases between the two germline ends.

The chain employs TRBV3-1 (or the pseudogene TRBV3-2) and TRBJ2-7; 11 bases fit TRBD2. The CDR3 loop spans 14 amino acids. Germline V gene data show CDR1 as LGHDT and CDR2 as YNNKEL (reference sequence). V lost 4 bases to trimming and J lost 3 bases; unmatched junction nucleotides: 2. The CDR3 DNA sequence: TGTGCCAGCAGCCGGGGACTAGCGGTCTACGAGCAGTACTTC. Translating it yields CASSRGLAVYEQYF.

The genes are TRBV7-8 and TRBJ1-4; the match to TRBD1 covers 8 bases. The CDR3 has 16 residues. V lost 4 bases and J lost 4; bases outside the gene matches: 8. The germline CDR1 and CDR2 sequences are SGHVS and FQNEAQ. The DNA for the CDR3 is TGTGCCAGCAGCTCCCTCCCAGGGGGCAATAATGAAAAACTGTTTTTT. Translation gives CASSSLPGGNNEKLFF.

This chain joins TRBV7-9 and TRBJ2-1; 8 bases align to TRBD2. Germline V gives CDR1 SEHNR, CDR2 FQNEAQ (reference sequence). With V trimmed by 0 bases and J by 4 bases, 5 bases remained unmatched. The CDR3 is 16 amino acids. CDR3 coding DNA: TGTGCCAGCAGCTTAGCATCCGGGGGGGCTTACAATGAGCAGTTCTTC. This encodes CASSLASGGAYNEQFF.

V gene TRBV24-1 combines with J gene TRBJ2-7; the match to TRBD1 covers 10 bases. This CDR3 has 13 residues. Unmatched junction bases numbered 7, after V lost 9 bases and J lost 6 bases. Looked up from germline, CDR1 is KGHDR and CDR2 is SFDVKD. Written as DNA, the CDR3 is TGTGCCACCCAGCGAGGACAGGGGGGCGAGCAGTACTTC. Encoded protein: CATQRGQGGEQYF.

The chain links TRBV6-1 to TRBJ2-2, with 7 bases fitting TRBD2. The V gene's germline CDR1 is MNHNS and CDR2 SASEGT. The CDR3 is 16 amino acids. V shed 0 bases and J 7 bases; nucleotides not matched to a gene: 8. The CDR3 sequence: CASSEARSGKVGELFF. CDR3 sequence (DNA): TGTGCCAGCAGTGAAGCGAGGAGCGGGAAGGTCGGGGAGCTGTTTTTT.

The chain is built from TRBV4-1 and TRBJ2-7; maybe TRBD1 (6 bases). Trimming removed 0 bases from V and 4 bases from J, with 13 bases in between. CDR3 length: 15 residues. The V gene's germline CDR1 is MGHRA and CDR2 YSYEKL. The CDR3 DNA reads as TGCGCCAGCAGCCAAGATCGGACAGCAATATACGAGCAGTACTTC. This encodes CASSQDRTAIYEQYF.

This chain joins TRBV3-1 (or the pseudogene TRBV3-2) and TRBJ1-6; D is undetermined. CDR3 length: 16 amino acids. The germline CDR1 and CDR2 sequences are LGHDT and YNNKEL (reference sequence). Trimming left V 2 bases short and J 0 bases short, with 8 bases between. In nucleotides, the CDR3 is TGTGCCAGCAGCCAACCGGGGAGCTCCTATAATTCACCCCTCCACTTT. It specifies CASSQPGSSYNSPLHF.

This clone was observed a few times. The J gene is TRBJ2-1, the V gene TRBV15, with 9 nucleotides matching TRBD1. Germline CDR1 and CDR2: LNHNV and YYDKDF (reference sequence). The J segment lost 2 bases and the V segment lost 1 base, leaving 0 bases of the junction unmatched. This CDR3 comprises 15 residues. CDR3 region: CATSRGTGAYNEQFF. CDR3 sequence (DNA): TGTGCCACCAGCAGAGGGACAGGGGCCTACAATGAGCAGTTCTTC.